This T cell receptor (beta chain) was captured in a study of shared clonotypes between healthy human individuals. Study-wide results and limits: Deeper or shallower sequencing was expected to change how clonotypes are shared among donors. Sorted-subset sequencing, rarefaction showed, was incomplete despite large depth. Naive subsets, compared against memory subsets, generally had larger estimated richness values.

Genomic DNA of every subset was divided equally among multiple immunoSEQ plates. Data came from immunoSEQ multiplex PCR; TCRdb stores just in-frame clones and leaves some out. Of approximately 980,000 clones in the sample, roughly 72% were seen once. The germline V gene encodes CDR1 SQVTM and CDR2 ANQGSEA. With 6 bases removed from V and 0 bases from J, the gap between germline ends came to 9 bases. CDR3 length: 13 amino acids. In this sample, this clone turned up a few times. Its antigen is unknown. This TCR was sampled from a man between 18 and 35 years old in good health. The specimen was memory CD4+ T cells sorted from blood. Subset of the sample: CD45RA-negative fraction. This sequence joins TRBV29-1 and TRBJ1-3; the D gene is possibly TRBD1 (5 bases). CDR3 region: CSVPGGSGNTIYF. In nucleotides, the CDR3 is TGCAGCGTCCCGGGGGGCTCTGGAAACACCATATATTTT.